This T cell receptor (beta chain) is from a study of PD-L1 blockade in urothelial cancer. Study as a whole: The researchers analyzed blood 3 weeks (second dose) and 6 weeks after treatment start.

Into every PCR, synthetic TCR analog templates were spiked. Clones were read by immunoSEQ multiplex PCR, and TCRdb kept only the in-frame ones, dropping some. The sample shows 70,000 to 90,000 clones, 85% of them seen only once. Regarding time point: pretreatment peripheral blood. This clone was seen just once. V shed 0 bases and J 9 bases; nucleotides not matched to a gene: 10. The germline CDR1 and CDR2 sequences are LGHNA and YSLEER. This CDR3 is 16 amino acids long. The source was PBMCs, collected around atezolizumab (anti-PD-L1) treatment. The chain couples TRBV4-3 to TRBJ2-2, with 7 bases fitting TRBD1. The source of this sequence is a man in his fifties or sixties with urothelial cancer. CDR3 DNA sequence: TGCGCCAGCAGCCAAGATTACAGGGGCGCGACCCGGGAGCTGTTTTTT. This encodes CASSQDYRGATRELFF.